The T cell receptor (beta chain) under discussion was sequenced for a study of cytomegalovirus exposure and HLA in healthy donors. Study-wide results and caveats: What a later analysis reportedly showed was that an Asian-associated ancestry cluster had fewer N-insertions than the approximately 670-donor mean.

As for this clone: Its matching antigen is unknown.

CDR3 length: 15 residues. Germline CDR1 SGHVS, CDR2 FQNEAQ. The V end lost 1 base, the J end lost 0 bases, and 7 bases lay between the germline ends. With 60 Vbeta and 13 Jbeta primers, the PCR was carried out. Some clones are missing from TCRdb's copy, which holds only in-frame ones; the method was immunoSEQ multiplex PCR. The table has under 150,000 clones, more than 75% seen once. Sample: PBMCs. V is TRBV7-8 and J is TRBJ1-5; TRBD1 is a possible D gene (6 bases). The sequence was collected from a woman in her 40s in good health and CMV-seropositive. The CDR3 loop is CASSLGTDSNQPQHF. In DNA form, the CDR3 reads TGTGCCAGCAGCTTAGGGACAGATAGCAATCAGCCCCAGCATTTT. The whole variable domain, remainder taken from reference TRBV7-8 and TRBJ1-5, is GAGVSQSPRYKVAKRGQDVALRCDPISGHVSLFWYQQALGQGPEFLTYFQNEAQLDKSGLPSDRFFAERPEGSVSTLKIQRTQQEDSAVYLCASSLGTDSNQPQHFGDGTRLSIL.